The 18 T cell receptor beta chains listed next were all sequenced from one sample in a study of CD8 T cells in ankylosing spondylitis. From the 5' RACE reads, TCRdb called clonotypes with MiXCR, one entry per CDR3 protein. The sample gives tens of thousands of distinct CDR3 sequences, roughly 5.3% of which show up once; around 1.9% is in the top ten. Material for sequencing was blood, either unsorted or a sorted T cell fraction (not recorded which). All receptors come from a female donor with ankylosing spondylitis or in good health (not recorded which).

This clonotype was recorded at least ten times. The chain couples TRBV9 to TRBJ1-2; possibly TRBD1 for D (6 bases). V was cut by 4 bases and J by 8 bases, with 21 bases left in between. The CDR3 contains 15 residues. The germline V gene has CDR1 SGDLS and CDR2 YYNGEE. The CDR3 spells CASSLGGSSLSGYTF. The CDR3 DNA reads as TGTGCCAGCAGCCTGGGGGGCAGCTCGCTCTCGGGCTACACCTTC.

This clonotype was seen ten or more times. CDR3 DNA sequence: TGTGCCAGCAGCGTAGCCGCGACAGGGAACTACGAGCAGTACTTC. It specifies CASSVAATGNYEQYF. V is TRBV9 and J is TRBJ2-7; 7 positions agree with TRBD1. This CDR3 region has 15 residues. Germline CDR1 reads SGDLS; CDR2 reads YYNGEE. The J segment lost 3 bases and the V segment lost 0 bases, leaving 6 bases of the junction unmatched.

In its sample, this clonotype was seen a few times. This chain connects TRBV9 to TRBJ1-5; tentatively, D is TRBD1 (6 bases). V lost 3 bases to trimming and J lost 2 bases, with 12 bases between them. Looked up from germline, CDR1 is SGDLS and CDR2 is YYNGEE. CDR3 size: 15 residues. In DNA, the CDR3 is TGTGCCAGCAGCGAGGGGGGTCCTGGCAATCAGCCCCAGCATTTT. Encoded protein: CASSEGGPGNQPQHF. Full variable domain (remainder filled in from reference TRBV9 and TRBJ1-5): DSGVTQTPKHLITATGQRVTLRCSPRSGDLSVYWYQQSLDQGLQFLIQYYNGEERAKGNILERFSAQQFPDLHSELNLSSLELGDSALYFCASSEGGPGNQPQHFGDGTRLSIL.

This clonotype has a handful of counts. This may be a read error: a much more frequent sequence differs by one nucleotide. The chain uses TRBV9 and TRBJ2-2; the D is unclear. CDR3 length: 12 residues. With 0 bases removed from V and 6 bases from J, the gap between germline ends came to 3 bases. Germline V gives CDR1 SGDLS, CDR2 YYNGEE. Here the CDR3 DNA reads TGTGCCAGCAGCGTAGCAGCCGGGGAGCTGTTTTTT. Translated, it gives CASSVAAGELFF.

At least ten counts were recorded for this clonotype. The V and J genes are TRBV9 and TRBJ1-3; no clear D. V was shortened by 4 bases and J by 0 bases, with 11 bases between the two germline ends. The CDR3 is 15 residues long. CDR1 SGDLS and CDR2 YYNGEE come from the germline V gene. The CDR3 protein is CASSSPGFSGNTIYF. CDR3 DNA sequence: TGTGCCAGCAGCTCCCCAGGATTCTCTGGAAACACCATATATTTT.

V usage is TRBV9 and J usage is TRBJ1-2; D unclear. Deletions cut 0 bases from V and 8 bases from J, with 14 bases between. Per germline, CDR1 SGDLS and CDR2 YYNGEE. The CDR3 consists of 14 residues. CDR3 in DNA: TGTGCCAGCAGCGTAGGCGCGGAGAGCGTCGGCTACACCTTC. Protein product: CASSVGAESVGYTF.

Many counts were recorded for this clonotype. This sequence joins TRBV9 and TRBJ2-1; 8 bases are a match to TRBD2. The germline CDR1 and CDR2 sequences are SGDLS and YYNGEE. Losses at the gene ends were 4 bases for V and 7 bases for J; bases not matched to a gene: 10. The CDR3 contains 15 residues. CDR3 sequence: CASSMTGGLSNEQFF. DNA of the CDR3: TGTGCCAGCAGCATGACGGGGGGGCTCAGTAATGAGCAGTTCTTC.

This clonotype was detected ten times or more. V and J are TRBV9 and TRBJ2-3; 10 nucleotides line up with TRBD2. The germline CDR1 and CDR2 sequences are SGDLS and YYNGEE. V dropped 2 bases and J dropped 0; count of bases not matched to a gene: 3. This CDR3 contains 16 residues. Here the CDR3 DNA reads TGTGCCAGCAGCGTCGGAGCGGGGGGGAGCACAGATACGCAGTATTTT. Translated: CASSVGAGGSTDTQYF.

Worth noting for this clonotype: This may arise from a read error, as a much more abundant clone is one base away. The chain employs TRBV9 and TRBJ2-7; D is uncertain. Looked up from germline, CDR1 is SGDLS and CDR2 is YYNGEE. The CDR3 spans 15 residues. CDR3 bases: TGTGTCAGCAGCCCCTCAACTTTGTTTACCTACGAGCAGTACTTC. Protein: CVSSPSTLFTYEQYF. The whole variable domain, remainder taken from reference TRBV9 and TRBJ2-7, is DSGVTQTPKHLITATGQRVTLRCSPRSGDLSVYWYQQSLDQGLQFLIQYYNGEERAKGNILERFSAQQFPDLHSELNLSSLELGDSALYFCVSSPSTLFTYEQYFGPGTRLTVT.

This clonotype was seen only a few times. The chain is built from TRBV9 and TRBJ2-5, with 9 bases matching TRBD2. The CDR3 extends over 14 amino acids. The V and J ends lost 4 bases and 5 bases, in that order; junction bases with no gene match: 6. Germline V gives CDR1 SGDLS, CDR2 YYNGEE. CDR3 loop: CASSPGLARETQYF. As DNA, the CDR3 is TGTGCCAGCAGCCCGGGACTAGCACGGGAGACCCAGTACTTC. Complete variable domain (other parts from reference TRBV9 and TRBJ2-5): DSGVTQTPKHLITATGQRVTLRCSPRSGDLSVYWYQQSLDQGLQFLIQYYNGEERAKGNILERFSAQQFPDLHSELNLSSLELGDSALYFCASSPGLARETQYFGPGTRLLVL.

This clonotype was counted ten times or more. This sequence joins TRBV9 and TRBJ1-4, with TRBD1 as a possible D gene (6 bases). The germline gives CDR1 SGDLS, CDR2 YYNGEE. The CDR3 is 15 residues long. Trimming pared 4 bases from V and 4 bases from J, leaving 14 bases between. In DNA, the CDR3 is TGTGCCAGCAGCCGAGAGGGGGGCCGTAATGAAAAACTGTTTTTT. Residues: CASSREGGRNEKLFF.

This clonotype has at least ten counts. The chain links TRBV9 to TRBJ2-1, with 8 positions matching TRBD2. The CDR3 totals 18 residues. CDR1 is SGDLS and CDR2 is YYNGEE in the germline V gene. The junction had 9 bases not matched to a gene; V was cut back by 0 bases and J by 1 base. The DNA for the CDR3 is TGTGCCAGCAGCGTAGGGATAGCGGGGTTTCGTTCCTACAATGAGCAGTTCTTC. Translation: CASSVGIAGFRSYNEQFF.

By share of the sample, this clonotype is medium-sized (0.01 to 0.1%). This chain joins TRBV9 and TRBJ2-3; no firm D call. The CDR3 is 15 amino acids. Trimming took 0 bases from V and 1 from J, leaving 9 bases between them. Germline CDR1 and CDR2: SGDLS and YYNGEE. CDR3 coding DNA: TGTGCCAGCAGCGTAGACGGGCGTGGCACAGATACGCAGTATTTT. Translated, it gives CASSVDGRGTDTQYF.

In its sample, this clonotype was seen many times. This chain joins TRBV9 and TRBJ1-1; 7 bases are shared with TRBD1. The CDR3 is 15 amino acids. Germline V gene lookup returns CDR1 SGDLS and CDR2 YYNGEE. V was clipped by 4 bases and J by 11 bases; unmatched bases: 17. CDR3 amino acids: CASSPSRATGFGAFF. CDR3 nucleotides: TGTGCCAGCAGCCCCAGCAGAGCGACAGGGTTTGGGGCTTTCTTT.

This clonotype was detected many times. V gene TRBV9 combines with J gene TRBJ2-3; D may be TRBD1 or TRBD2 (5 bases each). The CDR3 length is 15 residues. The germline V and J ends were trimmed by 0 bases and 5 bases, with 13 bases remaining between them. Germline lookup yields CDR1 SGDLS and CDR2 YYNGEE. This chain's CDR3 is CASSVETGPRDTQYF. For the CDR3, the DNA is TGTGCCAGCAGCGTAGAAACGGGGCCTAGAGATACGCAGTATTTT.

This clonotype was seen a few times. V is TRBV9 and J is TRBJ2-7; 7 positions agree with TRBD1. Germline V lookup: CDR1 SGDLS, CDR2 YYNGEE. CDR3 length: 15 residues. J gave up 2 bases and V 4 bases, and 9 bases lay outside the gene matches. The CDR3 sequence: CASSLRDSSTYEQYF. In DNA form, the CDR3 reads TGTGCCAGCAGCCTCCGGGACAGCTCAACCTACGAGCAGTACTTC.

This clonotype was seen only a few times. The chain has TRBV9 and TRBJ2-2, with D hard to call. CDR1 is SGDLS and CDR2 is YYNGEE in the germline V gene. V was clipped by 3 bases and J by 5 bases, with 8 bases between them. The CDR3 has 13 amino acids. DNA of the CDR3: TGTGCCAGCAGCGCACAATATACCGGGGAGCTGTTTTTT. As protein: CASSAQYTGELFF.

This clonotype was counted many times. V is TRBV9 and J is TRBJ1-2; possibly TRBD1 for D (5 bases). Deletions cut 0 bases from V and 0 bases from J, with 9 bases between. The CDR3 totals 15 residues. CDR1 SGDLS and CDR2 YYNGEE come from the germline V gene. The CDR3 coding sequence is TGTGCCAGCAGCGTAGGAGACAGAGCTAACTATGGCTACACCTTC. This gives the protein CASSVGDRANYGYTF.